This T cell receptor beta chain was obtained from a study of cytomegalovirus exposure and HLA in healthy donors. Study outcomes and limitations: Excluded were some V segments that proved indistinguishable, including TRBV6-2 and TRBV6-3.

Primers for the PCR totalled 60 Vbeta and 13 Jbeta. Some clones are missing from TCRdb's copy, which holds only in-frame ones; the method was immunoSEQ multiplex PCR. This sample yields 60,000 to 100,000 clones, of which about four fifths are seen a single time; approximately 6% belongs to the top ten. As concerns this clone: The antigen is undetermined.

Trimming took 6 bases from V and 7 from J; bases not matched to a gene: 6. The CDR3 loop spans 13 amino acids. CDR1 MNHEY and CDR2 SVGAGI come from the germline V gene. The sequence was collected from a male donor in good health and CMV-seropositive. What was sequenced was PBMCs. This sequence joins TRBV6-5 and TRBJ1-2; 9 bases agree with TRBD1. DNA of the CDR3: TGTGCCAGCAGCAGAGGACAGGGGACTGGCTACACCTTC. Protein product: CASSRGQGTGYTF.